What follows are 8 T cell receptor beta chains derived from one specimen sequenced in a study of cytomegalovirus exposure and HLA in healthy donors. Profiling relied on immunoSEQ multiplex PCR, and the TCRdb table lists in-frame clones only, not all of them. The repertoire holds roughly 350,000 clones, with 86% as singletons. Source material: PBMCs. Receptor source: a woman aged 18-30 years in good health and CMV-seronegative.

The gene calls are TRBV18 and TRBJ2-1, with 7 nucleotides matching TRBD2. V shed 3 bases and J 12 bases; nucleotides not matched to a gene: 8. The germline CDR1 and CDR2 sequences are KGHSH and LQKENI. The CDR3 is 13 amino acids. For the CDR3, the DNA is TGTGCCAGCTCACCGGGGGGGACGGTCGGGCAGTTCTTC. Its protein product is CASSPGGTVGQFF.

V and J are TRBV9 and TRBJ2-2; D is unclear. The V gene's germline CDR1 is SGDLS and CDR2 YYNGEE. CDR3 length: 16 amino acids. The V and J ends lost 0 bases and 0 bases respectively, with 9 bases between them. The DNA for the CDR3 is TGTGCCAGCAGCGTAGGGGCAACCGCGAACACCGGGGAGCTGTTTTTT. Amino acid sequence: CASSVGATANTGELFF.

The chain combines TRBV5-1 with TRBJ2-1, with 7 bases aligning to TRBD2. CDR1 is SGHRS, CDR2 YFSETQ, per germline. With V trimmed by 0 bases and J by 5 bases, 8 bases remained unmatched. The CDR3 contains 16 residues. CDR3 protein: CASSLASLGLDNEQFF. Written as DNA, the CDR3 is TGCGCCAGCAGCTTGGCTTCCCTCGGACTAGACAATGAGCAGTTCTTC.

This clone was seen only a few times. This specimen includes other DNA sequences encoding the same CDR3. This rearrangement joins TRBV19 to TRBJ2-7, with 9 bases lining up with TRBD1. The ends lost 5 bases at V and 2 bases at J; junction bases unmatched: 4. CDR1 is LNHDA and CDR2 is SQIVND in the germline V gene (reference sequence). The CDR3 spans 14 residues. The CDR3 sequence is CASSPGQGTYEQYF. In DNA form, the CDR3 reads TGTGCCAGTAGTCCAGGACAGGGGACCTACGAGCAGTACTTC.

V and J are TRBV5-6 and TRBJ2-1; 14 bases agree with TRBD2. With 5 bases clipped from V and 8 bases from J, the junction kept 9 bases outside the gene matches. The germline V gene has CDR1 SGHDT and CDR2 YYEEEE. CDR3 length: 16 residues. Here the CDR3 DNA reads TGTGCCAGCAGTCCAGAAGGGACTAGCGGGAGCTATGAGCAGTTCTTC. Encoded protein: CASSPEGTSGSYEQFF. The full variable domain, in which reference TRBV5-6 and TRBJ2-1 provide the parts outside the CDR3, is DAGVTQSPTHLIKTRGQQVTLRCSPKSGHDTVSWYQQALGQGPQFIFQYYEEEERQRGNFPDRFSGHQFPNYSSELNVNALLLGDSALYLCASSPEGTSGSYEQFFGPGTRLTVL.

This rearrangement joins TRBV5-6 to TRBJ2-1; no clear D. This CDR3 is built from 12 residues. Germline CDR1 SGHDT, CDR2 YYEEEE. V was shortened by 6 bases and J by 4 bases, with 8 bases between the two germline ends. The CDR3 is CASTIRYNEQFF. CDR3 bases: TGTGCCAGCACTATCCGTTACAATGAGCAGTTCTTC.

Regarding this clone: The sample holds other DNA sequences that translate to the same CDR3. The rearrangement joins TRBV18 to TRBJ2-7; D is possibly TRBD1 (7 bases). Germline V CDR1 and CDR2: KGHSH, LQKENI. V dropped 6 bases and J dropped 4 bases, with 10 bases sitting between them. This CDR3 region has 12 residues. The CDR3: CASSPGGYEQYF. The DNA for the CDR3 is TGTGCCAGCTCTCCAGGGGGGTACGAGCAGTACTTC.

The V call is TRBV27, the J call TRBJ2-7, with 11 bases aligning to TRBD2. With 8 bases clipped from V and 1 base from J, the junction kept 1 base outside the gene matches. Per the germline V gene, CDR1 is MNHEY and CDR2 is SMNVEV (reference sequence). The CDR3 covers 13 residues. CDR3: CASLAGGSYEQYF. CDR3 DNA: TGTGCCAGCCTAGCGGGAGGTTCCTACGAGCAGTACTTC.